These T cell receptor beta chains were read from a single sample in a study of T cells in Graves' hyperthyroidism and ophthalmopathy. TCRdb reprocessed the multiplex PCR reads with MiXCR, giving one entry per CDR3 protein. The repertoire has about 400,000 distinct CDR3 sequences, 11% to 15% of them found once; the top ten carry around 28%. Sequencing was done on a sample of blood. All receptors come from a man aged 45 to 65 with Graves' ophthalmopathy. Each CDR3 is given with its conserved first and last residue. Fields, in order: V gene, clone size, J gene, D gene, CDR3 protein, CDR3 DNA. A D gene is named only where the DNA matches it firmly. Not all rows give a size; the values are once, few, many and, for expanded clones, a class.

v_gene: TRBV14
abundance: many
j_gene: TRBJ2-5
d_gene: TRBD1
CDR3aa: CASSPSADRGFKFSETQYF
CDR3nt: TGTGCCAGCAGCCCCAGCGCGGACAGGGGTTTCAAATTTTCGGAGACCCAGTACTTC

v_gene: TRBV24-1
abundance: many
j_gene: TRBJ2-3
d_gene: -
CDR3aa: CATSDLVAPDTQYF
CDR3nt: TGTGCCACCAGTGATTTGGTAGCCCCAGATACGCAGTATTTT

v_gene: TRBV6-2/TRBV6-3
abundance: few
j_gene: TRBJ2-7
d_gene: TRBD1
CDR3aa: CASSYLDRAYEQYF
CDR3nt: TGTGCCAGCAGTTATCTCGACAGGGCCTACGAGCAGTACTTC

v_gene: TRBV5-1
abundance: many
j_gene: TRBJ2-7
d_gene: TRBD2
CDR3aa: CASSLEVGTKTYYYEQYF
CDR3nt: TGCGCCAGCAGCTTGGAGGTGGGGACTAAAACCTACTACTACGAGCAGTACTTC

v_gene: TRBV4-1
abundance: many
j_gene: TRBJ1-1
d_gene: -
CDR3aa: CASSQGLGQAAFF
CDR3nt: TGCGCCAGCAGCCAAGGGTTGGGACAAGCAGCTTTCTTT

v_gene: TRBV7-9
abundance: few
j_gene: TRBJ2-2
d_gene: TRBD2
CDR3aa: CASTQGLANSGELFF
CDR3nt: TGTGCCAGCACCCAGGGACTAGCAAACTCCGGGGAGCTGTTTTTT

v_gene: TRBV4-2
abundance: -
j_gene: TRBJ2-3
d_gene: TRBD2
CDR3aa: CASSPNAGGGDTQYF
CDR3nt: TGTGCCAGCAGCCCAAATGCGGGGGGGGGAGATACGCAGTATTTT

v_gene: TRBV6-1
abundance: once
j_gene: TRBJ1-2
d_gene: -
CDR3aa: CASRLDGNYGYTF
CDR3nt: TGTGCCAGCAGACTGGACGGAAACTATGGCTACACCTTC

v_gene: TRBV3-1
abundance: -
j_gene: TRBJ2-7
d_gene: TRBD1
CDR3aa: CASSPPGTGVHEQYF
CDR3nt: TGTGCCAGCAGCCCACCCGGGACAGGGGTCCACGAGCAGTACTTC

v_gene: TRBV20-1
abundance: few
j_gene: TRBJ1-3
d_gene: -
CDR3aa: CSARQTDSGNTIYF
CDR3nt: TGCAGTGCTAGACAGACCGACTCTGGAAACACCATATATTTT

v_gene: TRBV11-3
abundance: many
j_gene: TRBJ2-1
d_gene: -
CDR3aa: CASLKGNEQFF
CDR3nt: TGTGCCAGCCTAAAGGGCAATGAGCAGTTCTTC

v_gene: TRBV30
abundance: few
j_gene: TRBJ2-7
d_gene: TRBD2
CDR3aa: CAWSGLGGNYEQYF
CDR3nt: TGTGCCTGGAGTGGCCTGGGGGGGAACTACGAGCAGTACTTC

v_gene: TRBV3-1
abundance: few
j_gene: TRBJ2-5
d_gene: -
CDR3aa: CASSKGWSQYF
CDR3nt: TGTGCCAGCAGCAAGGGATGGTCCCAGTACTTC

v_gene: TRBV4-1
abundance: -
j_gene: TRBJ2-7
d_gene: -
CDR3aa: CASSQPLGGYEQYF
CDR3nt: TGCGCCAGCAGCCAACCCTTGGGGGGCTACGAGCAGTACTTC

v_gene: TRBV24-1
abundance: many
j_gene: TRBJ2-5
d_gene: -
CDR3aa: CATSEPDREGETQYF
CDR3nt: TGTGCCACCAGTGAACCTGACAGGGAGGGAGAGACCCAGTACTTC

v_gene: TRBV10-1
abundance: few
j_gene: TRBJ2-7
d_gene: TRBD1
CDR3aa: CASSELLGQLKPSEQYF
CDR3nt: TGCGCCAGCAGTGAGCTTCTGGGACAGCTAAAACCTTCCGAGCAGTACTTC

v_gene: TRBV7-9
abundance: many
j_gene: TRBJ1-2
d_gene: -
CDR3aa: CASSLAGSDYGYTF
CDR3nt: TGTGCCAGCAGCTTAGCGGGCAGCGACTATGGCTACACCTTC

v_gene: TRBV5-5
abundance: -
j_gene: TRBJ2-5
d_gene: TRBD1
CDR3aa: CASSLETGTQETQYF
CDR3nt: TGTGCCAGCAGCTTGGAGACAGGGACCCAAGAGACCCAGTACTTC

v_gene: TRBV10-3
abundance: few
j_gene: TRBJ2-2
d_gene: TRBD1
CDR3aa: CAVNRDRGTGELFF
CDR3nt: TGTGCCGTCAACCGGGACAGGGGGACCGGGGAGCTGTTTTTT

v_gene: TRBV28
abundance: few
j_gene: TRBJ2-7
d_gene: TRBD1
CDR3aa: CVSTGGGYEQYF
CDR3nt: TGTGTTTCGACAGGGGGCGGGTACGAGCAGTACTTC

v_gene: TRBV12-3/TRBV12-4
abundance: few
j_gene: TRBJ1-2
d_gene: TRBD1
CDR3aa: CASRLPGTGSYGYTF
CDR3nt: TGTGCCAGCAGACTCCCCGGGACAGGGTCCTATGGCTACACCTTC